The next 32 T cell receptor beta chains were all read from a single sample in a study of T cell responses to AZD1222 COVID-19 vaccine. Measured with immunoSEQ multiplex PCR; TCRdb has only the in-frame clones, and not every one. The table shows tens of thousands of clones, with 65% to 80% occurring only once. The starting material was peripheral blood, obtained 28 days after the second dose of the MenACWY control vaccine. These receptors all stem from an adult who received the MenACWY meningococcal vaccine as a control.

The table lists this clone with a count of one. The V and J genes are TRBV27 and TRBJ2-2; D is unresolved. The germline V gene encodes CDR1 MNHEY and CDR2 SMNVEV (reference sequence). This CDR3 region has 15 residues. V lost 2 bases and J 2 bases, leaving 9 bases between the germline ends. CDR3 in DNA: TGTGCCAGCAGTTTAGGCCACACAAACACCGGGGAGCTGTTTTTT. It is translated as CASSLGHTNTGELFF.

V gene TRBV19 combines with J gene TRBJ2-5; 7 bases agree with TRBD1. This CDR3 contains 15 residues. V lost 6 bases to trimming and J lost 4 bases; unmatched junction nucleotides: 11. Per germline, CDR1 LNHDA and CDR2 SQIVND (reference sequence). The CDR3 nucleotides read TGTGCCAGTAGCCGCTTGGGGACAGAGAGAGAGACCCAGTACTTC. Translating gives CASSRLGTERETQYF.

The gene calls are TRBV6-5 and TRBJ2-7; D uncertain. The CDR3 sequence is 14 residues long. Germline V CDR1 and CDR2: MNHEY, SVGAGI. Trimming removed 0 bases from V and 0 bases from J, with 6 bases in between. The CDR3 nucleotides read TGTGCCAGCAGTTACTCGAGCAGCTCCTACGAGCAGTACTTC. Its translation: CASSYSSSSYEQYF.

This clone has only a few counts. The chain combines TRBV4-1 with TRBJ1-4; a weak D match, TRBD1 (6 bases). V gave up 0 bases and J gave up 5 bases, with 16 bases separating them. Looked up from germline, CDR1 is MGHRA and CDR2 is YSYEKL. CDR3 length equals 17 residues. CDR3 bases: TGCGCCAGCAGCCAAGATTGGGGGGGGGCGAACAATGAAAAACTGTTTTTT. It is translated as CASSQDWGGANNEKLFF.

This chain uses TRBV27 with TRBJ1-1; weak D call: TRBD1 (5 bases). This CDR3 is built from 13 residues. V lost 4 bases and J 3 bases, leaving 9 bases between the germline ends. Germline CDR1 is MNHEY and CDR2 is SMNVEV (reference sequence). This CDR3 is CASSYGGDTEAFF. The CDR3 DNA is TGTGCCAGCAGTTACGGAGGGGACACTGAAGCTTTCTTT.

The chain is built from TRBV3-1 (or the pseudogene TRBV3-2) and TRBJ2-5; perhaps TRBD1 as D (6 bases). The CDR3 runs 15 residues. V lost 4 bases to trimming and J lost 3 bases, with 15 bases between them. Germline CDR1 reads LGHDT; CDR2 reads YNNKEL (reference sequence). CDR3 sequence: CASSPQGTTKETQYF. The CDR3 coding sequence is TGTGCCAGCAGCCCTCAGGGGACAACGAAAGAGACCCAGTACTTC.

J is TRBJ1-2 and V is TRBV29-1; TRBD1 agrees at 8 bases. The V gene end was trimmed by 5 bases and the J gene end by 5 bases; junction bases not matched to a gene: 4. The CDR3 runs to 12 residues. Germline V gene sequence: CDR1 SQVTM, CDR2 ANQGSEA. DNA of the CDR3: TGCAGCGTTCGACAGGGGAGGTATGGCTACACCTTC. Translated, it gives CSVRQGRYGYTF.

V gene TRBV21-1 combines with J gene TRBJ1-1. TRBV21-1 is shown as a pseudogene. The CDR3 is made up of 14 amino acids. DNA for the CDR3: TGTGCCAGCCGTCGCCTCGGTTGGTCCACTGAAGCTTTCTTT. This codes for CASRRLGWSTEAFF.

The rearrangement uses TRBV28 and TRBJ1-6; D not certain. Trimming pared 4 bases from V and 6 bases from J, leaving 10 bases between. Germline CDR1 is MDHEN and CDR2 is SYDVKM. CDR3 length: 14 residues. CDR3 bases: TGTGCCAGCAGTTACTGGATCTCTAATTCACCCCTCCACTTT. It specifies CASSYWISNSPLHF.

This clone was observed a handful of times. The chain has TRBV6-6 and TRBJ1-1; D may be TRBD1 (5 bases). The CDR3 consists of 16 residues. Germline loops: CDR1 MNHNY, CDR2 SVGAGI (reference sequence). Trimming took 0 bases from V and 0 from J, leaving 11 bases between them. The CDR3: CASSYSRAAMNTEAFF. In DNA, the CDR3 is TGTGCCAGCAGTTACTCCAGGGCAGCAATGAACACTGAAGCTTTCTTT.

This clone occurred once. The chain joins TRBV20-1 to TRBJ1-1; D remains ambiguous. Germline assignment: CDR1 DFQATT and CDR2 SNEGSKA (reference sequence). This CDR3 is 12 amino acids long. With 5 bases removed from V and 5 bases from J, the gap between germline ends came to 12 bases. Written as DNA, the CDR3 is TGCAGTGCTGGTGAAAGGTGGACTGAAGCTTTCTTT. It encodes CSAGERWTEAFF.

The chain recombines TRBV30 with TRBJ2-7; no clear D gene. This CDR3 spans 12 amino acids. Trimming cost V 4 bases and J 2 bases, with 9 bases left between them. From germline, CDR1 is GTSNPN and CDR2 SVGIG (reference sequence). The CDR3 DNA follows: TGTGCCTGGAAACCCGGACCCTACGAGCAGTACTTC. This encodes CAWKPGPYEQYF. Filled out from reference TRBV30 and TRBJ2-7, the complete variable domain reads SQTIHQWPATLVQPVGSPLSLECTVEGTSNPNLYWYRQAAGRGLQLLFYSVGIGQISSEVPQNLSASRPQDRQFILSSKKLLLSDSGFYLCAWKPGPYEQYFGPGTRLTVT.

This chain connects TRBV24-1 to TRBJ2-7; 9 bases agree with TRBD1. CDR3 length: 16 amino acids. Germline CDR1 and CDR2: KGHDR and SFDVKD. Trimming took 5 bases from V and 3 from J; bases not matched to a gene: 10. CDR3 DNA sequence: TGTGCCACCAGTGCCACGGATGGGACAGGGCACTACGAGCAGTACTTC. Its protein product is CATSATDGTGHYEQYF.

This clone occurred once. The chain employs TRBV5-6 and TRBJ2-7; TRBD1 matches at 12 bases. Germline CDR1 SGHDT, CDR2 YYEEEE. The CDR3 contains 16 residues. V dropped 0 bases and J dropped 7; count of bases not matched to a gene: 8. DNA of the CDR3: TGTGCCAGCAGCTTGGCTTTGGGACAGGGGGCGAGGGAGCAGTACTTC. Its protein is CASSLALGQGAREQYF.

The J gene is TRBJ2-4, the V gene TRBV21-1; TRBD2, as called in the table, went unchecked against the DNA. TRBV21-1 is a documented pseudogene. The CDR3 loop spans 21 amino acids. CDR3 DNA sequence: TGTGCCAGCAGCAAAGAGGGGGCTTTAGCGGGAGTGGGGTGGACCAAAAACATTCAGTACTTC. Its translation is CASSKEGALAGVGWTKNIQYF.

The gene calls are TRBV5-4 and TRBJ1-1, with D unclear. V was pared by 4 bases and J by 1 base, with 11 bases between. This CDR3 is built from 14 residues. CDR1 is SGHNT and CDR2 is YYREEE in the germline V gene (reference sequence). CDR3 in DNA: TGTGCCAGCAGCCGCCAAAGAGAGAACACTGAAGCTTTCTTT. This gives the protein CASSRQRENTEAFF.

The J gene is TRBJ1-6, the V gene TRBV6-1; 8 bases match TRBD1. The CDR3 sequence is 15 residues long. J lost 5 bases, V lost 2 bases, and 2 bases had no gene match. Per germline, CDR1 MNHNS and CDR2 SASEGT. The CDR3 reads CASSEQGANNSPLHF. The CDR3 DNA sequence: TGTGCCAGCAGTGAACAGGGGGCAAATAATTCACCCCTCCACTTT.

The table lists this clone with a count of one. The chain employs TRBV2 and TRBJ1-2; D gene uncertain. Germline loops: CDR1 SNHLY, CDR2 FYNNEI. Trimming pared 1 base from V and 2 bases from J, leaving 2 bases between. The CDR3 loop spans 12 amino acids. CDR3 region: CASSEGNYGYTF. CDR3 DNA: TGTGCCAGCAGTGAAGGGAACTATGGCTACACCTTC.

The CDR3 here is CASSVGIGHEQFF. Written as DNA, the CDR3 is TGTGCCAGCAGCGTAGGTATAGGGCATGAGCAGTTCTTC. The rearrangement links TRBV9 to TRBJ2-1, with D uncertain. The germline CDR1 and CDR2 sequences are SGDLS and YYNGEE. Trimming removed 0 bases from V and 8 bases from J, with 9 bases in between. The CDR3 runs 13 residues.

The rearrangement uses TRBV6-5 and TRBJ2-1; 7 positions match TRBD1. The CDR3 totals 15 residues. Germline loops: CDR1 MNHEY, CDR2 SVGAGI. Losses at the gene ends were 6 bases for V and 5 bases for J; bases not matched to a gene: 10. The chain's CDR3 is CASSASGQDHNEQFF. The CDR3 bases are TGTGCCAGCAGCGCTTCCGGACAGGATCACAATGAGCAGTTCTTC.

The CDR3 DNA is TGCGCCAGCAGCCGGGACAGGGGCTCCTACGAGCAGTACTTC. This translates into CASSRDRGSYEQYF. V usage is TRBV4-1 and J usage is TRBJ2-7; 10 bases align to TRBD1. Per the germline V gene, CDR1 is MGHRA and CDR2 is YSYEKL. V was clipped by 4 bases and J by 0 bases; unmatched bases: 0. The CDR3 sequence is 14 residues long.

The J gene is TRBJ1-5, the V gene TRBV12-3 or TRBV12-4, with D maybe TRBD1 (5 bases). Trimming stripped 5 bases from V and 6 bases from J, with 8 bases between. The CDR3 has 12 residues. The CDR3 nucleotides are TGTGCCAGCAGTGCTGGGGGTCAGCCCCAGCATTTT. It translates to CASSAGGQPQHF.

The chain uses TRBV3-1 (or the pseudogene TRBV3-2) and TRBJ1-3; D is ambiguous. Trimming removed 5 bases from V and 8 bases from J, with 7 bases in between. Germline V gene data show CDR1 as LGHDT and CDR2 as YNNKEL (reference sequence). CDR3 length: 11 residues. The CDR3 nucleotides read TGTGCCAGCAGCTCCGGAGACACCATATATTTT. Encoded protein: CASSSGDTIYF.

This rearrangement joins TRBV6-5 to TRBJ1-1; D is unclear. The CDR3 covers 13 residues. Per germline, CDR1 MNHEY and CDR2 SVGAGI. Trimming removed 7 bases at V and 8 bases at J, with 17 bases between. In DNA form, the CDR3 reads TGTGCCAGCACCTCAGGACGGTCTGGAGAAGCTTTCTTT. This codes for CASTSGRSGEAFF.

CDR3 region: CASSQEGRGFEKLFF. The CDR3 bases are TGCGCCAGCAGCCAAGAAGGCAGGGGTTTTGAAAAACTGTTTTTT. The rearrangement uses TRBV4-1 and TRBJ1-4; possible D gene TRBD1, 6 bases. Trimming left V 0 bases short and J 7 bases short, with 12 bases between. The CDR3 is 15 residues long. The V gene's germline CDR1 is MGHRA and CDR2 YSYEKL.

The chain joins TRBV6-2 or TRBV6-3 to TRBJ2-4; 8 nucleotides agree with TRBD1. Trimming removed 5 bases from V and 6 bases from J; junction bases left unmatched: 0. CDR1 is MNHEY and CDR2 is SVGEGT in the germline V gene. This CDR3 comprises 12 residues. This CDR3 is CASSDRGNIQYF. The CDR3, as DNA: TGTGCCAGCAGTGACAGGGGAAACATTCAGTACTTC.

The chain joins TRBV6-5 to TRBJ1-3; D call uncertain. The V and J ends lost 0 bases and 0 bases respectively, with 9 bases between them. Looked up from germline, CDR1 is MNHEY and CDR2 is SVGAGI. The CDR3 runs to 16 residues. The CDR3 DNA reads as TGTGCCAGCAGTTACTCTAGGCCAACCTCTGGAAACACCATATATTTT. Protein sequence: CASSYSRPTSGNTIYF.

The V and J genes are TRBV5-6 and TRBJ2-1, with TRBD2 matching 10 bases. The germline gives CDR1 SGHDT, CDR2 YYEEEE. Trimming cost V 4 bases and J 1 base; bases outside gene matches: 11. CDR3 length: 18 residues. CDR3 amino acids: CASSPLAGAGFSYNEQFF. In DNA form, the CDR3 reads TGTGCCAGCAGCCCTCTAGCGGGAGCGGGGTTTTCCTACAATGAGCAGTTCTTC.

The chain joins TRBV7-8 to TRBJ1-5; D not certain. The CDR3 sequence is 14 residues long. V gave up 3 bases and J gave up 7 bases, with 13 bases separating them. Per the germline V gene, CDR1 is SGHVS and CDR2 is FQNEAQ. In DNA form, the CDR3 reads TGTGCCAGCAGCTTTGGTAGGTCCGGGCAGCCCCAGCATTTT. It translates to CASSFGRSGQPQHF.

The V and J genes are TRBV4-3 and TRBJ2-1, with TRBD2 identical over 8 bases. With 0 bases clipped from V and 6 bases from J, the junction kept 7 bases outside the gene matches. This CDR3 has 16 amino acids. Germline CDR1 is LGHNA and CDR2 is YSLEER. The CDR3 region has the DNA TGCGCCAGCAGCCAAGATGGGCCGGGGGGGACCAATGAGCAGTTCTTC. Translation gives CASSQDGPGGTNEQFF.

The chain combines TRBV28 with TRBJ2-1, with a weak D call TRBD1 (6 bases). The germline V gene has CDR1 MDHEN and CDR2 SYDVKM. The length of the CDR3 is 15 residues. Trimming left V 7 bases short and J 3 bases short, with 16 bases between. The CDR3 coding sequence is TGTGCCAGCACCCTCGGACAGCGTTACTACAATGAGCAGTTCTTC. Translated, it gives CASTLGQRYYNEQFF. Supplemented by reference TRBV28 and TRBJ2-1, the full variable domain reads DVKVTQSSRYLVKRTGEKVFLECVQDMDHENMFWYRQDPGLGLRLIYFSYDVKMKEKGDIPEGYSVSREKKERFSLILESASTNQTSMYLCASTLGQRYYNEQFFGPGTRLTVL.

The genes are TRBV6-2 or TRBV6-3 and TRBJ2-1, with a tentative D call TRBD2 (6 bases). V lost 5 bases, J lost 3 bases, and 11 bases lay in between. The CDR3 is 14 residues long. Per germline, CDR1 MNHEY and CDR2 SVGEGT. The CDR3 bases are TGTGCCAGCAGTCGTCCGGGACTCTACAATGAGCAGTTCTTC. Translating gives CASSRPGLYNEQFF.